These T cell receptor beta chains were read from a single sample in a study of identical twins. TCRdb redid the calling of the 5' RACE reads with MiXCR, one entry per CDR3 protein. This table has around 280,000 distinct CDR3 sequences, approximately 8.5% appearing once. These data were also filed under a second study, of yellow fever vaccine responses in identical twins.

The sequencing input was memory (CD45RO+) T cells sorted from blood. The source of these receptors is a woman between 18 and 29 years old in good health. Both conserved end residues are part of each CDR3. A D gene is named only where the DNA matches it firmly. Size values are once, few and many counts, or a class for expanded clones, and some rows have none.

TRBD2	16	TRBJ2-1	many	TRBV5-1	TGCGCCAGCAGCGGACTAGCGGGGGGCCAAAACAATGAGCAGTTCTTC	CASSGLAGGQNNEQFF
TRBD2	17	TRBJ2-1	.	TRBV7-8	TGTGCCAGCAGCTTAAAGACCAGCGGGGGGGATGGCGGTGAGCAGTTCTTC	CASSLKTSGGDGGEQFF
.	16	TRBJ1-1	.	TRBV4-1	TGCGCCAGCAGCCAAGATAGACAGGCTAGGAGCGCTGAAGCTTTCTTT	CASSQDRQARSAEAFF
TRBD2	15	TRBJ2-1	many	TRBV11-2	TGTGCCAGCAGCTTATCTTTGGGAGCGGGACTATCCCAGTTCTTC	CASSLSLGAGLSQFF
TRBD1	17	TRBJ2-4	.	TRBV16	TGTGCCAGCAGCCAATCCGAGACAGGGCTAGCCAAAAACATTCAGTACTTC	CASSQSETGLAKNIQYF
TRBD1	17	TRBJ1-4	.	TRBV5-5	TGTGCCAGCAGCTCGGTCCAGGGGGCTGGGATTAATGAAAAACTGTTTTTT	CASSSVQGAGINEKLFF
.	14	TRBJ2-1	few	TRBV3-1	TGTGCCAGCAGCCAGACCGGGATCGGCGATGAGCAGTTCTTC	CASSQTGIGDEQFF
TRBD1	15	TRBJ1-5	few	TRBV5-5	TGTGCCAGCAGCCCGGGACAGATTAGCAATCAGCCCCAGCATTTT	CASSPGQISNQPQHF
TRBD2	15	TRBJ2-7	few	TRBV14	TGTGCCAGCAGCCAGCTAGCGGGCATTCTCTACGAGCAGTACTTC	CASSQLAGILYEQYF
.	13	TRBJ1-1	few	TRBV24-1	TGTGCCACCAGTGATGACCTAAACACTGAAGCTTTCTTT	CATSDDLNTEAFF
.	12	TRBJ1-1	.	TRBV4-1	TGCGCCAGCAGCCAAGATCGACGGAGGGCTTTCTTT	CASSQDRRRAFF
TRBD1	16	TRBJ1-2	.	TRBV6-1	TGTGCCAGCAGTGAACCGGGACAGTTGCAGGGCTATGGCTACACCTTC	CASSEPGQLQGYGYTF
.	14	TRBJ1-5	few	TRBV18	TGTGCCAGCTCCTCAGGGTATAGCAATCAGCCCCAGCATTTT	CASSSGYSNQPQHF
.	13	TRBJ2-3	few	TRBV7-2	TGTGCCAGCAGCCCATCGCCGGGAGATACGCAGTATTTT	CASSPSPGDTQYF
TRBD1	17	TRBJ1-5	many	TRBV27	TGTGCCAGCAGTTTAGCGTCGGGACAGGGTTCCAATCAGCCCCAGCATTTT	CASSLASGQGSNQPQHF
.	14	TRBJ2-7	.	TRBV2	TGTGCCAGCAGTGGGGGAGGGGGGTACTACGAGCAGTACTTC	CASSGGGGYYEQYF
.	17	TRBJ2-2	many	TRBV9	TGTGCCAGCAGCGGTGGCCCTGAGGGCGGCTCGGGCGGGGAGCTGTTTTTT	CASSGGPEGGSGGELFF
.	11	TRBJ2-4	few	TRBV6-1	TGTGCCAGCAACGCTGACAGAGTACAGTACTTC	CASNADRVQYF
.	14	TRBJ2-2	.	TRBV11-3	TGTGCCAGCGCCGGAGCGGCGAACACCGGGGAGCTGTTTTTT	CASAGAANTGELFF
TRBD1	15	TRBJ1-4	many	TRBV5-1	TGCGCCAGCAGCTTGGGGGACAGGGTTGGTGAAAAACTGTTTTTT	CASSLGDRVGEKLFF
.	15	TRBJ2-6	few	TRBV5-4	TGTGCCAGCAGCTTGACAGGGTCTGGGGCCAACGTCCTGACTTTC	CASSLTGSGANVLTF
TRBD1	14	TRBJ2-2	few	TRBV25-1	TGTGCCAGCAGTGTAGGACAGGGTACAGGGGAGCTGTTTTTT	CASSVGQGTGELFF
.	17	TRBJ2-6	few	TRBV27	TGTGCCAGCAGTTTATTCCAGGGAAGGGCTGGGGCCAACGTCCTGACTTTC	CASSLFQGRAGANVLTF
.	16	TRBJ2-2	few	TRBV3-1	TGTGCCAGCAGCCTTAAGTCAGCGGGTAGAACCGGGGAGCTGTTTTTT	CASSLKSAGRTGELFF
TRBD2	18	TRBJ2-1	many	TRBV25-1	TGTGCCAGCAGTGAGTTGAAGGTAGCGGGAGAAATAAGGAATGAGCAGTTCTTC	CASSELKVAGEIRNEQFF
.	16	TRBJ1-3	.	TRBV12-3/TRBV12-4	TGTGCCAGCAGTTTTCGGTTAGGGACCTCTGGAAACACCATATATTTT	CASSFRLGTSGNTIYF
TRBD1	15	TRBJ2-4	.	TRBV27	TGTGCCAGCGGGACAGGGGCGGTCGGCAAAAACATTCAGTACTTC	CASGTGAVGKNIQYF
.	14	TRBJ2-1	.	TRBV10-3	TGTGCCATCAATGGCCTGGCCACTGGCAATGAGCAGTTCTTC	CAINGLATGNEQFF
TRBD2	14	TRBJ2-3	few	TRBV6-1	TGTGCCAGCAGTAAACGGGGGGGCGCAGATACGCAGTATTTT	CASSKRGGADTQYF
.	14	TRBJ2-7	.	TRBV12-3/TRBV12-4	TGTGCCAGCAGTTTAGTGTCTCTGCACTACGAGCAGTACTTC	CASSLVSLHYEQYF
TRBD2	15	TRBJ2-1	few	TRBV3-1	TGTGCCAGCAGCCAAGGGCTAGCGGGAGGTGGTGAGCAGTTCTTC	CASSQGLAGGGEQFF
.	14	TRBJ1-5	many	TRBV27	TGTGCCAGCAGTTTATCCCGGACAGATCAGCCCCAGCATTTT	CASSLSRTDQPQHF
.	12	TRBJ1-1	many	TRBV10-3	TGTGCCATCAGTGACAGGGCTAATGAAGCTTTCTTT	CAISDRANEAFF
.	14	TRBJ2-3	many	TRBV20-1	TGCAGTGCTCCCAAGGGAAAACTTGTGGATACGCAGTATTTT	CSAPKGKLVDTQYF
.	13	TRBJ1-2	few	TRBV27	TGTGCCAGCAGTTTTAACAGGGCGACGGGCTACACCTTC	CASSFNRATGYTF
TRBD1	13	TRBJ1-1	.	TRBV6-1	TGTGCCAGCAACCGACAGGGTGACACTGAAGCTTTCTTT	CASNRQGDTEAFF
.	14	TRBJ2-5	.	TRBV28	TGTGCCAGCAAACTATACAACATTGGAGAGACCCAGTACTTC	CASKLYNIGETQYF
.	14	TRBJ1-2	few	TRBV28	TGTGCCAGCAGTACGCCGGACAAGTACTATGGCTACACCTTC	CASSTPDKYYGYTF
TRBD1	17	TRBJ2-1	few	TRBV19	TGTGCCAGTAGCCCCTGGATGGGACAGGGGGGTTACAATGAGCAGTTCTTC	CASSPWMGQGGYNEQFF
.	17	TRBJ1-5	few	TRBV18	TGTGCCAGCTCACCTCGTGTGGGGGACAAAAACAATCAGCCCCAGCATTTT	CASSPRVGDKNNQPQHF
TRBD2	16	TRBJ2-2	.	TRBV7-3	TGTGCCAGCAGCCCCGTAGCGGGAGGGCCTCCCGGGGAGCTGTTTTTT	CASSPVAGGPPGELFF
.	18	TRBJ2-2	many	TRBV21-1	TGTGCCAGCAGCATCGAGGTAGAGAGCGGCACGAACACCGGGGAGCTGTTTTTT	CASSIEVESGTNTGELFF
TRBD2	15	TRBJ2-1	.	TRBV24-1	TGTGCCACCAGTGGGGGACTAGCGGAGACAATGAAGCAGTTCTTC	CATSGGLAETMKQFF
.	10	TRBJ1-1	.	TRBV2	TGTGCCAGCAGTGTCGGGGATCCTTTCTTT	CASSVGDPFF
.	14	TRBJ2-1	many	TRBV7-3	TGTGCCAGCAGCTTAAACAGGGCCTACAATGAGCAGTTCTTC	CASSLNRAYNEQFF
TRBD2	19	TRBJ2-7	few	TRBV25-1	TGTGCCAGCAGTGCCGGGGGGGGTAGCGCGAGCCAGAGATCCTACGAGCAGTACTTC	CASSAGGGSASQRSYEQYF
TRBD2	14	TRBJ2-7	.	TRBV25-1	TGTGCCAGCAGTGTTAGCGGGAGGGCCGGGGAGCAGTACTTC	CASSVSGRAGEQYF
.	15	TRBJ1-4	.	TRBV3-1	TGTGCCAGCAGCCAAGAGGGCAGCAATCAAGTCGGACTGTTTTTT	CASSQEGSNQVGLFF
.	14	TRBJ2-5	.	TRBV6-1	TGTGCCAGCAGCGGCCGAAACCCACTAGAGACCCAGTACTTC	CASSGRNPLETQYF
.	17	TRBJ2-6	few	TRBV12-3/TRBV12-4	TGTGCCAGCAGTTTAGCAGGACCCCTCTCTGGGGCCAACGTCCTGACTTTC	CASSLAGPLSGANVLTF
.	14	TRBJ1-4	.	TRBV27	TGTGCCAGCAGTTTAATGGGACGACCGGAAAAACTGTTTTTT	CASSLMGRPEKLFF
TRBD1	15	TRBJ2-2	many	TRBV14	TGTGCCAGCAGCCAACGGACAGGGATGGCCGGGGAGCTGTTTTTT	CASSQRTGMAGELFF
TRBD2	14	TRBJ2-7	.	TRBV2	TGTGCCAGCAGTGATTGGACTAGGAGCTACGAGCAGTACTTC	CASSDWTRSYEQYF
.	15	TRBJ2-7	.	TRBV28	TGTGCCAGCAGTTCCCGTAGGGGTGGGGTCGGCGAGCAGTACTTC	CASSSRRGGVGEQYF